The clone carrying this T cell receptor beta chain was seen a handful of times. A read error may produce the germline difference seen at one junction end. The data are from a study of blood T cells in healthy people across ages. This CDR3 comprises 14 residues. The V gene's germline CDR1 is LGHDT and CDR2 YNNKEL (reference sequence). The second PCR ran about 6 to 11 cycles with a sample-barcoded 5' primer and J-beta primers. Via MiXCR, TCRdb re-called the 5' RACE reads, giving one row per CDR3 protein. The repertoire holds just under 550,000 distinct CDR3 sequences, with about 24% as singletons. These data also featured in a second study, about T cells of mothers and their children.

Sequenced: blood. This receptor was taken from a boy between 5 and 17 years old in good health. The chain employs TRBV3-1 and TRBJ1-5, with unresolved D. CDR3 coding DNA: TGTGCCAGCAGTCAAGCAGGTCAGAATCAGCCCCAGCATTTT. Amino acid sequence: CASSQAGQNQPQHF.